A single sample is the source of the 8 T cell receptor beta chains below, sequenced in a study of PD-1 blockade in classical Hodgkin lymphoma (dated by TCRdb to 2018 to 2021). The sample's time point label, in plain terms: cycle 1 day 1 (C1D1), immediately before nivolumab initiation. Every trial patient had relapsed following autologous stem cell transplantation, and prior brentuximab vedotin exposure was what differed among cohorts A, B and C. Libraries were prepared through the immunoSEQ multiplex PCR assay. As stored in TCRdb, this immuneACCESS dataset retains in-frame rearrangements with V and J assigned. A fraction of the clones does not appear; measured against another copy, unresolved V genes explain less than half of the discrepancy, and the remainder lacks a known reason. This sample gives 15,000 or so clones in total; approximately 77% of them show up just once. Of the sample, around 24% falls within the top ten clones.

Here the sequenced sample was peripheral blood mononuclear cells (PBMCs), taken at baseline. The receptors stem from a human donor with classical Hodgkin lymphoma.

The chain recombines TRBV4-1 with TRBJ2-7; D might be TRBD1 (6 bases). The germline V gene encodes CDR1 MGHRA and CDR2 YSYEKL. CDR3 length: 13 amino acids. Between the trimmed V and J ends, which lost 1 base and 3 bases, there was a span of 7 bases. Written as DNA, the CDR3 is TGCGCCAGCAGCCAAGCAGGGGACTACGAGCAGTACTTC. As protein: CASSQAGDYEQYF.

V and J are TRBV7-2 and TRBJ2-1; 11 bases are shared with TRBD2. CDR3 size: 19 residues. Germline loops: CDR1 SGHTA, CDR2 FQGNSA. Unmatched junction bases numbered 11, after V lost 4 bases and J lost 0 bases. The CDR3 nucleotides read TGTGCCAGCAGCTCTGATAGCGGGGGGGCCGGGAGCTCCTACAATGAGCAGTTCTTC. Amino acid sequence: CASSSDSGGAGSSYNEQFF. Together with reference TRBV7-2 and TRBJ2-1, the CDR3 gives the full variable domain: GAGVSQSPSNKVTEKGKDVELRCDPISGHTALYWYRQSLGQGLEFLIYFQGNSAPDKSGLPSDRFSAERTGGSVSTLTIQRTQQEDSAVYLCASSSDSGGAGSSYNEQFFGPGTRLTVL.

The chain couples TRBV19 to TRBJ1-2, with TRBD1 as a possible D gene (6 bases). CDR1 LNHDA and CDR2 SQIVND come from the germline V gene (reference sequence). CDR3 length: 13 residues. V dropped 7 bases and J dropped 8 bases, with 17 bases sitting between them. The DNA for the CDR3 is TGTGCCAGTACCGAACAGGGACTCTACGGCTACACCTTC. Translated: CASTEQGLYGYTF.

The V call is TRBV2, the J call TRBJ1-4; weak D call: TRBD1 (6 bases). This CDR3 comprises 13 residues. Germline V gives CDR1 SNHLY, CDR2 FYNNEI. Deletions cut 3 bases from V and 11 bases from J, with 13 bases between. This CDR3 reads CASSETGEEKLFF. The CDR3, as DNA: TGTGCCAGCAGTGAGACAGGCGAAGAGAAACTGTTTTTT.

This chain links TRBV18 with TRBJ1-4; TRBD1 aligns across 8 bases. Germline values: CDR1 KGHSH, CDR2 LQKENI. V lost 0 bases and J lost 8; bases outside the gene matches: 5. The CDR3 is made up of 15 amino acids. As DNA, the CDR3 is TGTGCCAGCTCACCACCGAGCAGGGGGCGAGAAAAACTGTTTTTT. Amino acids: CASSPPSRGREKLFF.

This chain connects TRBV5-1 to TRBJ2-7, with D perhaps TRBD2 (6 bases). The V gene's germline CDR1 is SGHRS and CDR2 YFSETQ. V was trimmed by 0 bases and J by 6 bases, leaving 13 bases between them. This CDR3 has 14 residues. The CDR3 bases are TGCGCCAGCAGCTTGGCCGGGGGTATGGGCGAGCAGTACTTC. The encoded protein is CASSLAGGMGEQYF.

The chain couples TRBV20-1 to TRBJ2-1; D is ambiguous. Trimming took 3 bases from V and 2 from J, leaving 2 bases between them. CDR3 length equals 11 residues. Germline-derived CDR1 and CDR2 are DFQATT and SNEGSKA (reference sequence). Here the CDR3 DNA reads TGCAGTGCTAGCGCCTACAATGAGCAGTTCTTC. Translating gives CSASAYNEQFF.

The V gene is TRBV19, the J gene TRBJ1-2; the D is unclear. This CDR3 spans 14 amino acids. Trimming took 8 bases from V and 5 from J, leaving 18 bases between them. Germline V gene data show CDR1 as LNHDA and CDR2 as SQIVND (reference sequence). The CDR3 loop reads CASQSAGFTYGYTF. The CDR3 coding sequence is TGTGCCAGTCAATCGGCAGGTTTTACATATGGCTACACCTTC.